This T cell receptor beta chain derives from a study of T cell responses to AZD1222 COVID-19 vaccine. Points from the study as a whole: The span of vaccine-associated CD4 TCRs extended across spike, with dominance at 160-218 and 743-854. Compared with day 0, the breadth and depth of the Spike-specific TCR repertoire rose significantly after two doses of AZD1222. Donors skewed white British and female; clonal diversity was possibly underestimated. At baseline, seropositivity was found in only a handful of AZD1222 recipients.

CDR3 length equals 14 residues. The ends were cut back, 6 bases at V and 3 bases at J, with 14 bases in the middle. Germline assignment: CDR1 MNHEY and CDR2 SVGAGI. Assay used: immunoSEQ multiplex PCR; TCRdb lists only in-frame clones, some missing. The sample has approximately 150,000 clones; more than 70% are singletons. Regarding this clone: Its antigen is not known.

The chain carries TRBV6-5 and TRBJ1-1, with D hard to call. This TCR was recovered from an adult who received the AZD1222 COVID-19 vaccine. The sample was peripheral blood, taken 28 days after the second AZD1222 dose. CDR3 sequence reads: CASSLDIEDTEAFF. CDR3 bases: TGTGCCAGCAGCCTAGACATCGAGGACACTGAAGCTTTCTTT.